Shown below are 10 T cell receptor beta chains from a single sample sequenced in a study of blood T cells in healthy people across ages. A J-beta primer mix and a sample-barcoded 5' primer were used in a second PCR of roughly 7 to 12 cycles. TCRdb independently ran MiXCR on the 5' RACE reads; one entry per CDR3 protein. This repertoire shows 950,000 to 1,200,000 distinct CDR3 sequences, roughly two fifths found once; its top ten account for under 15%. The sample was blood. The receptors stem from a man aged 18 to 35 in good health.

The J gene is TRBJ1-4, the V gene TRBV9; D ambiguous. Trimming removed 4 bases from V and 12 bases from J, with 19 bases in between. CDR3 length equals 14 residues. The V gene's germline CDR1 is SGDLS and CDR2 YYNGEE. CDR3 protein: CASSPPGPREELFF. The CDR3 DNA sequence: TGTGCCAGCAGCCCCCCGGGCCCGAGGGAAGAACTGTTTTTT.

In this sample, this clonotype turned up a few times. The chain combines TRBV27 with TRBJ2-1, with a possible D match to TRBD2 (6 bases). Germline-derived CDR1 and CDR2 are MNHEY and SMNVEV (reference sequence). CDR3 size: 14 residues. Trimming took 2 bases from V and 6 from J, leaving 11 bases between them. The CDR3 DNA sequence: TGTGCCAGCAGTTTAATTGGAGGGAGCAATGAGCAGTTCTTC. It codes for CASSLIGGSNEQFF.

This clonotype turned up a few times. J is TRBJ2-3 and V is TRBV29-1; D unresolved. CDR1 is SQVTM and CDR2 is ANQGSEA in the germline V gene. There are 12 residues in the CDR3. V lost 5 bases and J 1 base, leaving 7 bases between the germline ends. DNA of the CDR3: TGCAGCGTTTCCGCGGGCACAGATACGCAGTATTTT. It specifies CSVSAGTDTQYF.

CDR3 residues: CASSRRDGDPNYGYTF. CDR3 nucleotides: TGTGCCAGCAGCCGTAGAGACGGCGACCCTAACTATGGCTACACCTTC. This chain joins TRBV5-5 and TRBJ1-2; D unresolved. This CDR3 is built from 16 residues. V was cut by 4 bases and J by 0 bases, with 16 bases left in between. CDR1 is SGHKS and CDR2 is YYEKEE in the germline V gene (reference sequence).

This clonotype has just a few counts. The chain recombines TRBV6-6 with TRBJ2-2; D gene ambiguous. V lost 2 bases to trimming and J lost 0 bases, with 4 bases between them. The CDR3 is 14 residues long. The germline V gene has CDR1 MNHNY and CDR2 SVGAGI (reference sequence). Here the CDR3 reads CASSYTANTGELFF. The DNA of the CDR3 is TGTGCCAGCAGTTACACTGCGAACACCGGGGAGCTGTTTTTT.

CDR3 amino acids: CASSFFTSTGRETQYF. CDR3 nucleotides: TGTGCCAGCAGCTTCTTCACTAGTACTGGTCGAGAGACCCAGTACTTC. The V call is TRBV7-9, the J call TRBJ2-5; possibly TRBD2 for D (5 bases). CDR1 and CDR2 from the germline V gene are SEHNR and FQNEAQ (reference sequence). The CDR3 has 16 amino acids. Trimming pared 3 bases from V and 4 bases from J, leaving 18 bases between.

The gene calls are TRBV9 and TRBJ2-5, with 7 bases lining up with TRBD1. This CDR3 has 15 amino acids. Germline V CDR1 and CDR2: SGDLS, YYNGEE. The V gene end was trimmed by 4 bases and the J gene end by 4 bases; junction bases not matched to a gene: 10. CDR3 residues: CASSPSDRDGETQYF. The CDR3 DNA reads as TGTGCCAGCAGCCCTTCCGACAGGGATGGAGAGACCCAGTACTTC.

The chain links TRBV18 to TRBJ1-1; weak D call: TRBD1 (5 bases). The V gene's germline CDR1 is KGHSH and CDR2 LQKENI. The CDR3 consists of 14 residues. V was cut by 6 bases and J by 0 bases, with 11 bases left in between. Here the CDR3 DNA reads TGTGCCAGCTCGGACGGGACTATGAACACTGAAGCTTTCTTT. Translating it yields CASSDGTMNTEAFF.

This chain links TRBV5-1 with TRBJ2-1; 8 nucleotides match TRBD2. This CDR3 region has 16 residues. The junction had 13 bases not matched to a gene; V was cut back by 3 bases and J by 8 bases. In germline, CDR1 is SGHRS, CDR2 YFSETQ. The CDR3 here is CASSSLGSGGWDEQFF. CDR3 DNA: TGCGCCAGCAGCTCCTTGGGCAGCGGGGGTTGGGATGAGCAGTTCTTC. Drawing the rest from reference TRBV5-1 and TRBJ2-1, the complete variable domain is KAGVTQTPRYLIKTRGQQVTLSCSPISGHRSVSWYQQTPGQGLQFLFEYFSETQRNKGNFPGRFSGRQFSNSRSEMNVSTLELGDSALYLCASSSLGSGGWDEQFFGPGTRLTVL.

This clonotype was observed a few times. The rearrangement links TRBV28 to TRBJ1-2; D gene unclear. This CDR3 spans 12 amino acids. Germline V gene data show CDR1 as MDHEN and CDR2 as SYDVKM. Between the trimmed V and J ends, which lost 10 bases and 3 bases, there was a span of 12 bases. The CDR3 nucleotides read TGTGCCACTAGTCTAACGGACTATGGCTACACCTTC. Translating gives CATSLTDYGYTF.